Shown below are 11 T cell receptor beta chains from a single sample sequenced in a study of human CD8 memory T cell subsets. Construction of TCR beta libraries was accomplished by means of UMI-labeled 5' RACE. Reprocessing the 5' RACE reads, TCRdb reports a single entry for every CDR3 protein and omits DNA. The sample table sets out around 19,000 distinct CDR3 sequences. Material: CD8+ T cells from PBMCs. Source of these receptors: a human donor in good health.

The rearrangement uses TRBV13 and TRBJ2-4; TCRdb's D call of TRBD1 is untestable without DNA. This CDR3 is built from 16 residues. The germline CDR1 and CDR2 sequences are PRHDT and FYEKMQ (reference sequence). This CDR3 is CASSGRQGDFRNIQYF.

In terms of frequency, this clonotype is medium-sized. The chain uses TRBV4-1 and TRBJ1-2. Germline V gene lookup returns CDR1 MGHRA and CDR2 YSYEKL. The CDR3 covers 13 residues. The CDR3 sequence: CASSHNEGSGYTF.

The chain couples TRBV6-1 to TRBJ1-4. The germline V gene has CDR1 MNHNS and CDR2 SASEGT. CDR3 length: 15 amino acids. CDR3 sequence: CASSDRQDPNEKLFF.

V usage is TRBV9 and J usage is TRBJ2-1. Germline V lookup: CDR1 SGDLS, CDR2 YYNGEE. This CDR3 contains 15 residues. CDR3 region: CASSVEGASYNEQFF.

V gene TRBV29-1 combines with J gene TRBJ2-1. The CDR3 contains 13 residues. Germline loops: CDR1 SQVTM, CDR2 ANQGSEA. CDR3 region: CSVELREYNEQFF.

V and J are TRBV3-1 and TRBJ2-7; TCRdb calls TRBD1, which cannot be checked without DNA. The CDR3 is 16 residues long. In germline, CDR1 is LGHDT, CDR2 YNNKEL (reference sequence). The chain's CDR3 is CASSARGDREYLEQYF.

This chain uses TRBV29-1 with TRBJ2-1; TCRdb selects TRBD1, and the lack of DNA leaves this call unchecked. The germline V gene has CDR1 SQVTM and CDR2 ANQGSEA. The CDR3 sequence is 14 residues long. This chain's CDR3 is CSVGPGTGYNEQFF.

Here the CDR3 reads CASSGETLYTDTQYF. The chain carries TRBV6-1 and TRBJ2-3; the TRBD2 assignment by TCRdb is unverifiable without DNA. Per germline, CDR1 MNHNS and CDR2 SASEGT. The CDR3 is 15 residues long.

The chain joins TRBV6-5 to TRBJ2-7; TCRdb names TRBD1, which stays unverified in the absence of DNA. Germline values: CDR1 MNHEY, CDR2 SVGAGI. The CDR3 length is 14 residues. CDR3: CASSYGQGAGEQYF.

The chain combines TRBV28 with TRBJ2-1; checking the TCRdb D call of TRBD2 is not possible without DNA. The CDR3 is made up of 17 amino acids. Germline-derived CDR1 and CDR2 are MDHEN and SYDVKM. CDR3 in amino acids: CASSLRTSGIKYNEQFF.

The chain joins TRBV15 to TRBJ2-1; TCRdb returns TRBD2, unconfirmable since there is no DNA. This CDR3 is 12 amino acids long. Germline CDR1 reads LNHNV; CDR2 reads YYDKDF (reference sequence). CDR3 residues: CATSRDRDYQFF.